This T cell receptor (beta chain) comes out of a study of T cell repertoires in cytomegalovirus infection. Study as a whole: The authors used CMV epitopes that were HLA-C-restricted (recently identified) and HLA-B-restricted (well studied). Public TCR beta signatures indicated both CMV infection and matching HLA type. Study-wide results and caveats: Clonotype analysis showed dominance of the ex vivo response by HLA-C-restricted CMV-specific TCR beta clonotypes. Carriers of CMV plus the relevant HLA were identified by cumulative public TCR beta family frequency.

The CDR3 is 14 residues long. CDR1 is MNHNS and CDR2 is SASEGT in the germline V gene. With 2 bases removed from V and 2 bases from J, the gap between germline ends came to 7 bases. About this clonotype: What it recognizes is unknown.

TCRdb analysed the reads with MiXCR anew, one entry per CDR3 protein. This table has under 200,000 distinct CDR3 sequences, about 20% appearing once. The V and J genes are TRBV6-1 and TRBJ1-5; D uncertain. This specimen was CD8+ T cells from cultured PBMCs, taken from culture after CMV antigen stimulation. The clonotype originates from a human donor in good health (CMV status not recorded). Some clones in this sample may be carry-over from other donors' samples. CDR3 in amino acids: CASSETKGNQPQHF. The CDR3 DNA is TGTGCCAGCAGTGAAACGAAGGGCAATCAGCCCCAGCATTTT.